The 6 T cell receptor beta chains in this list originate from one sample, sequenced in a study of cytomegalovirus exposure and HLA in healthy donors. The primer mix had 60 Vbeta and 13 Jbeta primers. The assay was immunoSEQ multiplex PCR, and TCRdb's table has in-frame clones only and misses some. The sample includes about 160,000 clones, 70% to 80% of them seen just once. Specimen: PBMCs. The receptor set was obtained from a man in his forties or fifties in good health and CMV-seropositive.

This clone was counted a few times. V usage is TRBV9 and J usage is TRBJ2-1; D possibly corresponds to TRBD2 (5 bases). This CDR3 is 15 amino acids long. The germline V and J ends were trimmed by 1 base and 8 bases, with 16 bases remaining between them. Germline lookup yields CDR1 SGDLS and CDR2 YYNGEE. The CDR3, as DNA: TGTGCCAGCAGCGTAACCCCGGTCGGGCGGGATGAGCAGTTCTTC. Translation gives CASSVTPVGRDEQFF.

This clone was picked up a small number of times. The sample contains more than one DNA sequence encoding this CDR3. The V call is TRBV28, the J call TRBJ1-1, with 8 bases lining up with TRBD1. The germline gives CDR1 MDHEN, CDR2 SYDVKM. The CDR3 contains 14 residues. The J segment lost 1 base and the V segment lost 6 bases, leaving 4 bases of the junction unmatched. CDR3 loop: CASRPGQANTEAFF. The CDR3 DNA follows: TGTGCCAGCAGGCCGGGACAGGCGAACACTGAAGCTTTCTTT. The full variable domain, with the rest looked up from reference TRBV28 and TRBJ1-1, is DVKVTQSSRYLVKRTGEKVFLECVQDMDHENMFWYRQDPGLGLRLIYFSYDVKMKEKGDIPEGYSVSREKKERFSLILESASTNQTSMYLCASRPGQANTEAFFGQGTRLTVV.

V gene TRBV5-8 combines with J gene TRBJ2-2, with 9 bases aligning to TRBD2. Unmatched junction bases numbered 0, after V lost 0 bases and J lost 0 bases. The CDR3 spans 16 residues. Per germline, CDR1 SGHTS and CDR2 YDEGEE. CDR3 protein: CASSLGLAANTGELFF. CDR3 DNA: TGTGCCAGCAGCTTGGGACTAGCGGCGAACACCGGGGAGCTGTTTTTT.

The gene calls are TRBV10-1 and TRBJ2-5; 10 nucleotides align to TRBD1. Looked up from germline, CDR1 is WNHNN and CDR2 is SYGVQD (reference sequence). CDR3 length: 14 amino acids. The V gene end was trimmed by 5 bases and the J gene end by 5 bases; junction bases not matched to a gene: 5. The CDR3 bases are TGCGCCAGCAGTACAGACAGGGGGCTGGAGACCCAGTACTTC. Its protein product is CASSTDRGLETQYF.

This clone has only one observation. The chain links TRBV30 to TRBJ1-1; the match to TRBD1 covers 7 bases. J lost 5 bases, V lost 1 base, and 7 bases had no gene match. This CDR3 has 14 amino acids. CDR1 and CDR2 (germline): GTSNPN, SVGIG (reference sequence). In nucleotides, the CDR3 is TGTGCCTGGAGTGGCCATAACAGGGGAACTGAAGCTTTCTTT. Amino acid sequence: CAWSGHNRGTEAFF.

CDR3 in DNA: TGTGCCAGTAGCCGGCAGGGCGACGGAAAGACCCAGTACTTC. Its protein product is CASSRQGDGKTQYF. The chain recombines TRBV19 with TRBJ2-5; tentative D call: TRBD1 (5 bases). The CDR3 covers 14 residues. Germline CDR1 LNHDA, CDR2 SQIVND (reference sequence). V was clipped by 6 bases and J by 6 bases, with 17 bases between them.